Shown below are 15 T cell receptor beta chains from a single sample sequenced in a study of T-cell memory formation after mild COVID-19. TCRdb itself ran the 5' RACE reads through MiXCR, one entry per CDR3 protein. The data contain more than 250,000 distinct CDR3 sequences, roughly 18% of them singletons. The specimen sequenced was PBMCs or a T cell subset sorted from them (not recorded which). These receptors were taken from a man aged 18 to 29 who had mild COVID-19 (a few samples of this study predate the infection). Cell type and time point are not known.

Ten or more counts support this clonotype. This chain connects TRBV6-5 to TRBJ2-7; D is possibly TRBD1 or TRBD2 (6 bases each). Trimming stripped 2 bases from V and 4 bases from J, with 12 bases between. Germline V gene lookup returns CDR1 MNHEY and CDR2 SVGAGI. The CDR3 extends over 14 amino acids. The CDR3 loop is CASSYGGQEYEQYF. The CDR3 DNA reads as TGTGCCAGCAGTTACGGGGGGCAGGAATACGAGCAGTACTTC.

The gene calls are TRBV4-1 and TRBJ2-5, with TRBD1 as a possible D gene (5 bases). CDR1 is MGHRA, CDR2 YSYEKL, per germline. The CDR3 totals 14 residues. V dropped 3 bases and J dropped 5 bases, with 13 bases sitting between them. Here the CDR3 reads CASSQPRVGETQYF. CDR3 in DNA: TGCGCCAGCAGCCAGCCCAGGGTCGGCGAGACCCAGTACTTC.

This rearrangement joins TRBV9 to TRBJ2-2; maybe TRBD1 (6 bases). Trimming took off 4 bases at V and 2 bases at J, with 18 bases between the two ends. Germline V lookup: CDR1 SGDLS, CDR2 YYNGEE. This CDR3 region has 17 residues. The DNA of the CDR3 is TGTGCCAGCAGCTATACTATTGGACAGCTAAACACCGGGGAGCTGTTTTTT. Encoded protein: CASSYTIGQLNTGELFF.

The chain is built from TRBV7-9 and TRBJ1-6; 7 bases agree with TRBD1. The CDR3 loop spans 18 amino acids. Unmatched junction bases numbered 8, after V lost 2 bases and J lost 1 base. CDR1 and CDR2 (germline): SEHNR, FQNEAQ (reference sequence). The CDR3 sequence is CASSLPTGDASYNSPLHF. The CDR3 bases are TGTGCCAGCAGCTTACCCACAGGGGACGCGTCCTATAATTCACCCCTCCACTTT.

This clonotype was counted only a few times. Written as DNA, the CDR3 is TGTGCTAGTGGTTTGGTACAAGCTAGACCCCGGGACTTCCAAGAGACCCAGTACTTC. Encoded protein: CASGLVQARPRDFQETQYF. The chain couples TRBV12-5 to TRBJ2-5; a weak D match, TRBD2 (6 bases). Trimming cost V 0 bases and J 1 base, with 21 bases left between them. In germline, CDR1 is LGHNT, CDR2 FRNRAP. This CDR3 is 19 amino acids long.

The chain couples TRBV2 to TRBJ2-2, with TRBD1 matching over 8 bases. There are 15 residues in the CDR3. The germline CDR1 and CDR2 sequences are SNHLY and FYNNEI. Germline trimming cut 2 bases from V and 7 bases from J; bases unmatched to any gene: 6. As DNA, the CDR3 is TGTGCCAGCAGTGAAAGGACAGGGAAGGGCGGGGAGCTGTTTTTT. Translated: CASSERTGKGGELFF.

This clonotype came up many times. This rearrangement joins TRBV20-1 to TRBJ2-7; the D gene is possibly TRBD1 (5 bases). CDR1 DFQATT and CDR2 SNEGSKA come from the germline V gene (reference sequence). CDR3 length: 11 amino acids. The V end was cut by 5 bases, the J end by 6 bases, with 11 bases between. Here the CDR3 DNA reads TGCAGTGCTGGGGCCCCGCTCGAGCAGTACTTC. It is translated as CSAGAPLEQYF.

This clonotype was seen a handful of times. This chain links TRBV7-9 with TRBJ1-1, with 7 bases fitting TRBD1. The length of the CDR3 is 15 residues. Germline loops: CDR1 SEHNR, CDR2 FQNEAQ (reference sequence). V lost 4 bases and J lost 3; bases outside the gene matches: 8. The CDR3 DNA reads TGTGCCAGCAGCTCCAACAGGGGAGCGGACACTGAAGCTTTCTTT. Translating gives CASSSNRGADTEAFF. The variable domain in full, with the rest retrieved from reference TRBV7-9 and TRBJ1-1, is DTGVSQNPRHKITKRGQNVTFRCDPISEHNRLYWYRQTLGQGPEFLTYFQNEAQLEKSRLLSDRFSAERPKGSFSTLEIQRTEQGDSAMYLCASSSNRGADTEAFFGQGTRLTVV.

The rearrangement uses TRBV10-2 and TRBJ2-3; weak D call: TRBD2 (7 bases). The CDR3 contains 14 residues. V was trimmed by 4 bases and J by 2 bases, leaving 10 bases between them. CDR1 is WSHSY, CDR2 SAAADI, per germline. The DNA for the CDR3 is TGCGCCAGCAGTGTGGCGGGGGCCACAGATACGCAGTATTTT. Translated, it gives CASSVAGATDTQYF.

The chain joins TRBV6-2 or TRBV6-3 to TRBJ2-2, with D possibly being TRBD1 (5 bases). This CDR3 has 16 amino acids. Germline values: CDR1 MNHEY, CDR2 SVGEGT. The V end was cut by 0 bases, the J end by 7 bases, with 15 bases between. The CDR3 spells CASSYSTVGEFGELFF. The CDR3 DNA follows: TGTGCCAGCAGTTACTCGACAGTAGGAGAGTTCGGGGAGCTGTTTTTT.

This clonotype was seen many times. This chain uses TRBV5-1 with TRBJ1-2; D perhaps matches TRBD1 (5 bases). With 3 bases removed from V and 1 base from J, the gap between germline ends came to 13 bases. The length of the CDR3 is 15 residues. Germline CDR1 is SGHRS and CDR2 is YFSETQ. CDR3 in amino acids: CASSWDGDHNYGYTF. Written as DNA, the CDR3 is TGCGCCAGCAGCTGGGACGGAGATCATAACTATGGCTACACCTTC.

This clonotype was counted only a few times. The chain recombines TRBV14 with TRBJ2-2; D might be TRBD1 (5 bases). V lost 4 bases and J lost 7, with 10 bases in between. The V gene's germline CDR1 is SGHDN and CDR2 FVKESK. The CDR3 has 13 amino acids. This CDR3 reads CASSRQTHGELFF. The CDR3 DNA reads as TGTGCCAGCAGCCGACAGACACACGGGGAGCTGTTTTTT.

The gene calls are TRBV12-3 or TRBV12-4 and TRBJ1-6, with D possibly TRBD1 on 5 matching bases. Deletions cut 6 bases from V and 10 bases from J, with 13 bases between. The CDR3 is made up of 13 amino acids. CDR3 bases: TGTGCCAGCAGCACACGAAGGGGCTCACCCCTCCACTTT. Its protein product is CASSTRRGSPLHF.

The rearrangement uses TRBV29-1 and TRBJ1-2, with D perhaps matching TRBD1 (6 bases). CDR1 and CDR2 from the germline V gene are SQVTM and ANQGSEA. The CDR3 runs 12 residues. V was shortened by 6 bases and J by 3 bases, with 11 bases between the two germline ends. The CDR3 bases are TGCAGCGTAGTAAGGGGGGACTATGGCTACACCTTC. It codes for CSVVRGDYGYTF.

About this clonotype itself: Germline is not matched at one junction end, which may reflect a read error. The V and J genes are TRBV7-2 and TRBJ1-2; no clear D. CDR3 length equals 13 residues. CDR1 is SGHTA, CDR2 FQGNSA, per germline. As DNA, the CDR3 is TGTGCCAGCAGCTCGTATGTGGGTAGTGGCTACCCCTTC. Its protein product is CASSSYVGSGYPF. Full variable domain (rest looked up from reference TRBV7-2 and TRBJ1-2): GAGVSQSPSNKVTEKGKDVELRCDPISGHTALYWYRQSLGQGLEFLIYFQGNSAPDKSGLPSDRFSAERTGGSVSTLTIQRTQQEDSAVYLCASSSYVGSGYPFGSGTRLTVV.